This TCR beta chain was captured in a study of somatic mutations in cytotoxic T cells in rheumatoid arthritis. Turning to the study itself: In some cases, T-cell populations stained with V beta antibodies were flow-sorted at nearly 100% purity, and these included V beta1+ cells sequenced for TCRB. Notes on the study in general: No age-related increase in CD8+ clonality was seen in healthy controls, but one was seen in rheumatoid arthritis patients.

The germline gives CDR1 MDHEN, CDR2 SYDVKM. Trimming shortened V by 5 bases and J by 3 bases, and 20 bases separated the two germline ends. The CDR3 is 16 residues long. Assay: immunoSEQ multiplex PCR; the TCRdb copy retains only in-frame clones and omits some. This sample yields approximately 24,000 clones, of which less than 85% are seen a single time; approximately 9.4% belongs to the top ten. To note about this clone: The antigen remains undetermined.

The specimen sequenced was CD8+ T cells sorted from blood. J is TRBJ2-7 and V is TRBV28; the D call may be TRBD1 or TRBD2 (5 bases each). The source is a woman aged 18-29 years in good health. CDR3 DNA sequence: TGTGCCAGCAGTCTCGGGACCGCTTCTCCCCTCTACGAGCAGTACGTC. Protein sequence: CASSLGTASPLYEQYV.